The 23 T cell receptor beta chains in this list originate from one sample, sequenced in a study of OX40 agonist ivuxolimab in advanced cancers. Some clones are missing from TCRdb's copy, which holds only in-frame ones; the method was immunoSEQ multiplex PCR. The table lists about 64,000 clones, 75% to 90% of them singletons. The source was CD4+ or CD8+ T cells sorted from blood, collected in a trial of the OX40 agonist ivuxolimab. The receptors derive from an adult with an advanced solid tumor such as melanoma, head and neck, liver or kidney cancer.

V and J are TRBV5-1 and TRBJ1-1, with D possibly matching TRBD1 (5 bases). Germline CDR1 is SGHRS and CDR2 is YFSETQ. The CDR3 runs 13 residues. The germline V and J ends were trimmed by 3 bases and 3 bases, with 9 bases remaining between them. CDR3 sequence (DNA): TGCGCCAGCAGCTCCAGGGCTGACACTGAAGCTTTCTTT. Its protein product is CASSSRADTEAFF.

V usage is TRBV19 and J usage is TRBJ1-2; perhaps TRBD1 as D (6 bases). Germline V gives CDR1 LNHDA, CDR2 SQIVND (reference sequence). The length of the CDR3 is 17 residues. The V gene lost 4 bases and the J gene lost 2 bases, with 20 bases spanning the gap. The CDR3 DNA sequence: TGTGCCAGTAGTAACGACAGGCGGGCCCAAACGAACTATGGCTACACCTTC. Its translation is CASSNDRRAQTNYGYTF.

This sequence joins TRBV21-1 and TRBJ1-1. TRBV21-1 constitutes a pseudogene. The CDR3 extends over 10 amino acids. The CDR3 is CASTLRRAFF. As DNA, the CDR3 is TGTGCCAGCACCTTAAGGAGGGCTTTCTTT.

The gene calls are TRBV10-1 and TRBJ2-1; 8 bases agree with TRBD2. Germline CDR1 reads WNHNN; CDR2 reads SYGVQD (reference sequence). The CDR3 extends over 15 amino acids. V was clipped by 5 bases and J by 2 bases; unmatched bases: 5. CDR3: CASSPTSGPYNEQFF. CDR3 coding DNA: TGCGCCAGCAGTCCAACTAGCGGACCCTACAATGAGCAGTTCTTC.

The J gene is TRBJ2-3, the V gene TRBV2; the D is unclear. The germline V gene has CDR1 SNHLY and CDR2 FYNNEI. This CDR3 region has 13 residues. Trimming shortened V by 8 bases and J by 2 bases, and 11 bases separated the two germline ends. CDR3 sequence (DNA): TGTGCCAGCCGGCATTTCCTCACAGATACGCAGTATTTT. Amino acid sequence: CASRHFLTDTQYF. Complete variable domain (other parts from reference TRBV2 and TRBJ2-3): EPEVTQTPSHQVTQMGQEVILRCVPISNHLYFYWYRQILGQKVEFLVSFYNNEISEKSEIFDDQFSVERPDGSNFTLKIRSTKLEDSAMYFCASRHFLTDTQYFGPGTRLTVL.

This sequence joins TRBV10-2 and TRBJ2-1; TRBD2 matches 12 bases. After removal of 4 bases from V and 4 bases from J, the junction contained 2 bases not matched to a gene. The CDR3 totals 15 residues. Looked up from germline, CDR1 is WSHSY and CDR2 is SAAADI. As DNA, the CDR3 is TGCGCCAGCAGTGTCCTAGCGGGAGGGTACAATGAGCAGTTCTTC. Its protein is CASSVLAGGYNEQFF.

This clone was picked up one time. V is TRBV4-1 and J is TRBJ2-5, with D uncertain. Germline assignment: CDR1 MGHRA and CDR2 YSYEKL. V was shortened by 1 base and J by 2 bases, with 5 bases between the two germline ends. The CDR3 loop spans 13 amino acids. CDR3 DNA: TGCGCCAGCAGCCAAGTCTGGCAAGAGACCCAGTACTTC. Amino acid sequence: CASSQVWQETQYF.

The CDR3 coding sequence is TGCGCCAGCCAGCAGGGAGTGGATCGAAACACCATATATTTT. Translation: CASQQGVDRNTIYF. The chain combines TRBV5-1 with TRBJ1-3, with D tentatively TRBD1 (5 bases). Germline assignment: CDR1 SGHRS and CDR2 YFSETQ. This CDR3 has 14 residues. Trimming stripped 7 bases from V and 5 bases from J, with 16 bases between.

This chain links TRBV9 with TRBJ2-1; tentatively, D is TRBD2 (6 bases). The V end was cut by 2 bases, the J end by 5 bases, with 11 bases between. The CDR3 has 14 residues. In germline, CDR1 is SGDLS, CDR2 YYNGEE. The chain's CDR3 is CASSVRDSNNEQFF. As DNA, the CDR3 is TGTGCCAGCAGCGTCCGGGACTCGAACAATGAGCAGTTCTTC.

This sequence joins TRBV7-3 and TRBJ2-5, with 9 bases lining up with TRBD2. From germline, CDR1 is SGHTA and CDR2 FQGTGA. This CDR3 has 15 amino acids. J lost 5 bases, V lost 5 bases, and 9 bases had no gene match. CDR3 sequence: CASSPGGLAGETQYF. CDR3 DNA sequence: TGTGCCAGCAGCCCGGGGGGACTAGCTGGGGAGACCCAGTACTTC.

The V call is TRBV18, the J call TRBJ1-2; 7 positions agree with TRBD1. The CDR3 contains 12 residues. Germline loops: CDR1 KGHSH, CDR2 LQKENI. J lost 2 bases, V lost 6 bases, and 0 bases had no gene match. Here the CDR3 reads CASSGQNYGYTF. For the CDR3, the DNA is TGTGCCAGCTCGGGACAGAACTATGGCTACACCTTC.

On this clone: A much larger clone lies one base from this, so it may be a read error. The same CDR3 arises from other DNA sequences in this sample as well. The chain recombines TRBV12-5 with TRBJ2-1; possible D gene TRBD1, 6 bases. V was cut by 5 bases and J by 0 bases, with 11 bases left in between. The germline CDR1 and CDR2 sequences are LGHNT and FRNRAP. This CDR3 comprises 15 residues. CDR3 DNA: TGTGCTAGTGGTCCAGGACAGAGCTCCTACAATGAGCAGTTCTTC. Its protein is CASGPGQSSYNEQFF.

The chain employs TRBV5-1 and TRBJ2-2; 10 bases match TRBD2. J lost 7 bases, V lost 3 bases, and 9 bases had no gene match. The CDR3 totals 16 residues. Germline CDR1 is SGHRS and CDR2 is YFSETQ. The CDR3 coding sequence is TGCGCCAGCAGCTCTCCGGGACTAGCGCTTAGCGGGGAGCTGTTTTTT. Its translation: CASSSPGLALSGELFF.

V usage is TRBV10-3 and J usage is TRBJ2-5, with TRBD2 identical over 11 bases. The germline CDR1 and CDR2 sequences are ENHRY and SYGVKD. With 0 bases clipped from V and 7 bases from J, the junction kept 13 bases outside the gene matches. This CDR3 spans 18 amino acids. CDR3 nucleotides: TGTGCCATCAGTGAGTCCGGTGGGACTAGCGGACCTCCGGGGACCCAGTACTTC. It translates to CAISESGGTSGPPGTQYF.

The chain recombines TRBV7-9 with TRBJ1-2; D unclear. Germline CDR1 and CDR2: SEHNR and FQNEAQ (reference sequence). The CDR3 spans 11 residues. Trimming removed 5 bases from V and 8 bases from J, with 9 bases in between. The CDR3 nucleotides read TGTGCCAGCAGCAAGGGTGACGGCTACACCTTC. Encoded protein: CASSKGDGYTF.

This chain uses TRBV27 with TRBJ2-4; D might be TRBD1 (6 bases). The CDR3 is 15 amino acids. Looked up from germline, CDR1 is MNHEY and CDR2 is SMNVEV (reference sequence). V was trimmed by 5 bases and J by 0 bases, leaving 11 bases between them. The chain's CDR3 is CASSKQGLAKNIQYF. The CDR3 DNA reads TGTGCCAGCAGTAAACAGGGTCTAGCCAAAAACATTCAGTACTTC.

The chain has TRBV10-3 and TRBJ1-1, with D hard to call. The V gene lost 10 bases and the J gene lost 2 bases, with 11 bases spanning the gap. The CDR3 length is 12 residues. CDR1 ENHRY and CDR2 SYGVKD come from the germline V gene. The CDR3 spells CATARANTEAFF. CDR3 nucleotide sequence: TGTGCCACCGCGAGGGCTAACACTGAAGCTTTCTTT.

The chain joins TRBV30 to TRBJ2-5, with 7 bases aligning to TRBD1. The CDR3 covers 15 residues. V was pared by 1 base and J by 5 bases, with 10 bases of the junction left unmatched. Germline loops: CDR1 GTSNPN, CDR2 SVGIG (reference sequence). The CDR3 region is CAWSATDRASETQYF. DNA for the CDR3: TGTGCCTGGAGTGCCACAGACAGGGCTAGTGAGACCCAGTACTTC.

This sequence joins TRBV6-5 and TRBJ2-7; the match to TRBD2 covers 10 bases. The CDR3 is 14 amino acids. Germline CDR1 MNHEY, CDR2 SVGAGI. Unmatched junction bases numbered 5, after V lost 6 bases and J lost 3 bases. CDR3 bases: TGTGCCAGCAGGAGACTAGCGGGCCACTACGAGCAGTACTTC. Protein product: CASRRLAGHYEQYF.

CDR3 loop: CASSQEQGQANTEAFF. CDR3 sequence (DNA): TGCGCCAGCAGCCAAGAACAGGGACAGGCGAACACTGAAGCTTTCTTT. V gene TRBV4-3 combines with J gene TRBJ1-1, with 8 bases identical to TRBD1. The CDR3 sequence is 16 residues long. After removal of 0 bases from V and 1 base from J, the junction contained 4 bases not matched to a gene. Germline CDR1 and CDR2: LGHNA and YSLEER.

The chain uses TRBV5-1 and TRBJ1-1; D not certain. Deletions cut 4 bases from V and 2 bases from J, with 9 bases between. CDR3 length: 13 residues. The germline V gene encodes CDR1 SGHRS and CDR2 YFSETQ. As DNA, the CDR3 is TGCGCCAGCAGCATAGACCTTAACACTGAAGCTTTCTTT. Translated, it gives CASSIDLNTEAFF.

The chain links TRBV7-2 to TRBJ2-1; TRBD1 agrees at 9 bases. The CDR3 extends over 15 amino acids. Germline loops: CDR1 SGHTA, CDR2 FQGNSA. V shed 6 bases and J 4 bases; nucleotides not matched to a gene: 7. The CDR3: CASRPRGQGYNEQFF. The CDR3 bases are TGTGCCAGCAGACCCCGGGGACAGGGTTACAATGAGCAGTTCTTC.

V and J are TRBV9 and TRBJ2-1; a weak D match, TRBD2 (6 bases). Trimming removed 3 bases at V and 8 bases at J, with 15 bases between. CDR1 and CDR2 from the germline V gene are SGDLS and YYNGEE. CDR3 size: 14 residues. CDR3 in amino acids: CASSGLDGPHEQFF. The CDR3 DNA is TGTGCCAGCAGCGGACTAGACGGACCGCATGAGCAGTTCTTC.